The 18 T cell receptor beta chains presented below share a single source sample, sequenced in a study of T cell responses to AZD1222 COVID-19 vaccine. The data were produced by immunoSEQ multiplex PCR, yet TCRdb's version contains in-frame clones alone and is incomplete. The table shows approximately 100,000 clones, with around 90% occurring only once. The source material was peripheral blood, sampled on day 0 of AZD1222 vaccination. All receptors come from an adult in good health.

The chain couples TRBV18 to TRBJ1-3, with 7 bases lining up with TRBD1. The CDR3 is 17 residues long. Germline V CDR1 and CDR2: KGHSH, LQKENI. V was clipped by 5 bases and J by 0 bases; unmatched bases: 10. This CDR3 reads CASSVGGTANSGNTIYF. The DNA of the CDR3 is TGTGCCAGCTCAGTAGGCGGGACAGCAAACTCTGGAAACACCATATATTTT.

The chain employs TRBV7-6 and TRBJ2-3, with 7 bases lining up with TRBD2. V shed 2 bases and J 4 bases; nucleotides not matched to a gene: 3. This CDR3 has 14 residues. Germline V gives CDR1 SGHVS, CDR2 FNYEAQ. In DNA, the CDR3 is TGTGCCAGCAGCTTAAGGGCGGGAGCAGATACGCAGTATTTT. Translation gives CASSLRAGADTQYF.

Remarks on this clone: Germline and junction disagree at one end, which may indicate a read error. V usage is TRBV27 and J usage is TRBJ1-2; unclear D gene. This CDR3 has 16 residues. Looked up from germline, CDR1 is MNHEY and CDR2 is SMNVEV (reference sequence). The CDR3 region is CASNLTSDGPLYGYTF. CDR3 DNA: TGTGCCAGCAATTTAACGTCAGACGGCCCTCTCTATGGCTACACCTTC.

This clone was observed once. This chain joins TRBV19 and TRBJ1-5; D unresolved. Trimming cost V 5 bases and J 5 bases, with 10 bases left between them. CDR1 is LNHDA, CDR2 SQIVND, per germline (reference sequence). The CDR3 contains 13 residues. The CDR3 region has the DNA TGTGCCAGTAGTTCGCAGTTACATCAGCCCCAGCATTTT. Its protein is CASSSQLHQPQHF.

The rearrangement joins TRBV7-2 to TRBJ2-7; tentative D call: TRBD2 (6 bases). Trimming cost V 5 bases and J 1 base, with 15 bases left between them. The CDR3 loop spans 15 amino acids. The germline gives CDR1 SGHTA, CDR2 FQGNSA. CDR3 DNA sequence: TGTGCCAGCAGCACATCCGGGACTCTATCCTACGAGCAGTACTTC. Protein product: CASSTSGTLSYEQYF.

The chain uses TRBV27 and TRBJ2-7; D unclear. The CDR3 runs to 14 residues. The germline gives CDR1 MNHEY, CDR2 SMNVEV (reference sequence). V lost 3 bases, J lost 2 bases, and 11 bases lay in between. Here the CDR3 DNA reads TGTGCCAGCAGTTTCTACGACGGGCCCTACGAGCAGTACTTC. Its protein is CASSFYDGPYEQYF.

The CDR3 DNA is TGTGCCAGCAGCCAAGGGAGTGTCGGGAACACCATATATTTT. Residues: CASSQGSVGNTIYF. This chain joins TRBV3-1 (or the pseudogene TRBV3-2) and TRBJ1-3; no clear D. The CDR3 consists of 14 residues. Germline CDR1 LGHDT, CDR2 YNNKEL (reference sequence). Trimming took 1 base from V and 7 from J, leaving 11 bases between them.

CDR3 loop: CASSSPHQQGIEQYF. As DNA, the CDR3 is TGTGCCAGCAGTTCTCCTCATCAACAGGGGATCGAGCAGTACTTC. The chain joins TRBV27 to TRBJ2-7; 7 bases agree with TRBD1. CDR1 MNHEY and CDR2 SMNVEV come from the germline V gene (reference sequence). The CDR3 consists of 15 residues. V lost 4 bases to trimming and J lost 6 bases; unmatched junction nucleotides: 12.

This chain connects TRBV18 to TRBJ2-1; D unresolved. Trimming shortened V by 3 bases and J by 5 bases, and 8 bases separated the two germline ends. CDR3 length: 13 residues. Germline values: CDR1 KGHSH, CDR2 LQKENI. CDR3: CASSPPQDNEQFF. Written as DNA, the CDR3 is TGTGCCAGCTCACCTCCGCAAGACAATGAGCAGTTCTTC. The whole variable domain, remainder taken from reference TRBV18 and TRBJ2-1, is NAGVMQNPRHLVRRRGQEARLRCSPMKGHSHVYWYRQLPEEGLKFMVYLQKENIIDESGMPKERFSAEFPKEGPSILRIQQVVRGDSAAYFCASSPPQDNEQFFGPGTRLTVL.

This clone was recorded only once. The same CDR3 is also encoded by other DNA sequences in this sample. The chain has TRBV11-3 and TRBJ1-2; 7 bases align to TRBD1. Germline trimming cut 5 bases from V and 6 bases from J; bases unmatched to any gene: 9. The CDR3 spans 14 residues. Germline CDR1 is SGHNT and CDR2 is YENEEA. The CDR3 is CASSATGSRNGYTF. As DNA, the CDR3 is TGTGCCAGCAGCGCGACAGGGAGCAGAAATGGCTACACCTTC.

This rearrangement joins TRBV4-1 to TRBJ2-6, with 10 bases lining up with TRBD1. CDR3 size: 17 residues. Germline V gene sequence: CDR1 MGHRA, CDR2 YSYEKL. V dropped 4 bases and J dropped 0; count of bases not matched to a gene: 3. The CDR3 coding sequence is TGCGCCAGCAGCCCCTGGACAGGGGGCTCTGGGGCCAACGTCCTGACTTTC. Protein product: CASSPWTGGSGANVLTF.

The V and J genes are TRBV5-1 and TRBJ2-5; 8 bases fit TRBD1. CDR3 length: 15 residues. The V segment lost 0 bases and the J segment 5 bases; nucleotides outside the gene matches: 6. Germline values: CDR1 SGHRS, CDR2 YFSETQ. The CDR3 bases are TGCGCCAGCAGCTTGGTGGGACAGGTTGGTGAGACCCAGTACTTC. It translates to CASSLVGQVGETQYF.

The chain uses TRBV18 and TRBJ1-2, with a possible D match to TRBD1 (6 bases). Looked up from germline, CDR1 is KGHSH and CDR2 is LQKENI. This CDR3 has 14 residues. Trimming shortened V by 3 bases and J by 4 bases, and 12 bases separated the two germline ends. CDR3 loop: CASSPQGQFYGYTF. The CDR3 bases are TGTGCCAGCTCACCCCAGGGGCAGTTCTATGGCTACACCTTC.

V gene TRBV18 combines with J gene TRBJ1-6; possibly TRBD1 for D (5 bases). This CDR3 is 16 amino acids long. The germline V gene has CDR1 KGHSH and CDR2 LQKENI. The V end lost 2 bases, the J end lost 7 bases, and 15 bases lay between the germline ends. CDR3 sequence (DNA): TGTGCCAGCTCACCAGGGGGGACTAATGTGAATTCACCCCTCCACTTT. Translating it yields CASSPGGTNVNSPLHF.

The chain has TRBV6-5 and TRBJ1-5; TRBD1 matches at 7 bases. The CDR3 loop spans 14 amino acids. Germline values: CDR1 MNHEY, CDR2 SVGAGI. V lost 5 bases to trimming and J lost 3 bases; unmatched junction nucleotides: 4. CDR3 bases: TGTGCCAGCAGTCCGACAGGGTTCAATCAGCCCCAGCATTTT. Amino acid sequence: CASSPTGFNQPQHF.

The V gene is TRBV6-5, the J gene TRBJ1-1; weak D call: TRBD1 (5 bases). The germline V gene has CDR1 MNHEY and CDR2 SVGAGI. Trimming shortened V by 6 bases and J by 1 base, and 12 bases separated the two germline ends. The CDR3 is 14 amino acids. The CDR3 sequence: CASSPSGGNTEAFF. The CDR3 bases are TGTGCCAGCAGCCCATCGGGGGGGAACACTGAAGCTTTCTTT.

The chain is built from TRBV7-9 and TRBJ1-6; a possible D gene is TRBD1 (5 bases). V was clipped by 6 bases and J by 11 bases, with 11 bases between them. The germline V gene has CDR1 SEHNR and CDR2 FQNEAQ (reference sequence). There are 12 residues in the CDR3. CDR3 coding DNA: TGTGCCAGCAGTGGGGCTGGTACACCCCTCCACTTT. This translates into CASSGAGTPLHF.

The chain combines TRBV28 with TRBJ1-2; D possibly corresponds to TRBD1 (5 bases). Trimming stripped 7 bases from V and 8 bases from J, with 20 bases between. CDR1 is MDHEN, CDR2 SYDVKM, per germline. The CDR3 length is 14 residues. CDR3: CASIPPRSQGGYTF. Here the CDR3 DNA reads TGTGCCAGCATTCCCCCCCGGTCTCAGGGAGGCTACACCTTC.